This TCR beta chain was identified in a study of cytomegalovirus exposure and HLA in healthy donors. Turning to the study itself: The same platform was used for the 110 or so validation repertoires and the 650 to 800 first-cohort repertoires, a later analysis reported. Study-wide findings and caveats: The TCR clusters that emerged in the first cohort tended, a later analysis found, to co-occur in the 110 or so validation repertoires. The study put some 150 TCR beta chains on its list as cytomegalovirus-associated.

CDR3 size: 16 residues. With V trimmed by 4 bases and J by 5 bases, 7 bases remained unmatched. Germline loops: CDR1 MNHEY, CDR2 SMNVEV (reference sequence). TCRdb keeps only in-frame clones here, not all; method: immunoSEQ multiplex PCR. The repertoire holds some 100,000 clones, about 88% seen once, with nearly 4.5% in the top ten. Only one count was recorded for this clone. What it recognizes is unknown. The chain combines TRBV27 with TRBJ2-5; TRBD2 matches at 13 bases. The TCR was taken from a man between 18 and 35 years old in good health and CMV-seropositive. Input material: PBMCs. Here the CDR3 reads CASSSRLAGGAETQYF. The CDR3 DNA follows: TGTGCCAGCAGTTCGCGACTAGCGGGGGGCGCGGAGACCCAGTACTTC.